These 13 T cell receptor beta chains originate from one sample sequenced in a study of T cells of healthy individuals. TCRdb used MiXCR to reprocess the 5' RACE reads, holding one entry per CDR3 protein. The sample contains 85,000 to 100,000 distinct CDR3 sequences, approximately 15% of which appear only once. The receptors were sampled from a human donor in good health.

The chain carries TRBV24-1 and TRBJ2-7, with a tentative D call TRBD1 (6 bases). The V and J ends lost 3 bases and 4 bases respectively, with 12 bases between them. CDR3 size: 14 residues. Germline V gene sequence: CDR1 KGHDR, CDR2 SFDVKD. The chain's CDR3 is CATSDSHRDYEQYF. Here the CDR3 DNA reads TGTGCCACCAGTGATAGCCACAGGGATTACGAGCAGTACTTC.

The gene calls are TRBV20-1 and TRBJ2-3, with TRBD2 as a possible D gene (6 bases). Trimming took off 3 bases at V and 0 bases at J, with 10 bases between the two ends. Germline V gives CDR1 DFQATT, CDR2 SNEGSKA (reference sequence). The CDR3 sequence is 14 residues long. The CDR3 loop reads CSASGRGSTDTQYF. In DNA form, the CDR3 reads TGCAGTGCTAGTGGTCGGGGGAGCACAGATACGCAGTATTTT.

This chain uses TRBV9 with TRBJ2-3; possibly TRBD1 for D (7 bases). This CDR3 contains 15 residues. Trimming shortened V by 0 bases and J by 4 bases, and 12 bases separated the two germline ends. CDR1 is SGDLS and CDR2 is YYNGEE in the germline V gene. The CDR3 coding sequence is TGTGCCAGCAGCGTAGATGGAGGGGGCTCAGATACGCAGTATTTT. Its protein product is CASSVDGGGSDTQYF.

This clonotype was detected a few times. The V call is TRBV4-3, the J call TRBJ1-2; D is possibly TRBD1 (6 bases). Germline values: CDR1 LGHNA, CDR2 YSLEER. V lost 2 bases and J 2 bases, leaving 15 bases between the germline ends. The CDR3 extends over 16 amino acids. CDR3 sequence: CASSQIGGQTNYGYTF. The CDR3 DNA follows: TGCGCCAGCAGCCAAATCGGAGGACAGACCAACTATGGCTACACCTTC.

V is TRBV2 and J is TRBJ2-2; 10 positions match TRBD1. The CDR3 totals 14 residues. Per germline, CDR1 SNHLY and CDR2 FYNNEI. V was pared by 9 bases and J by 3 bases, with 4 bases of the junction left unmatched. The CDR3 DNA is TGTGCCAGTCCCGGGACAGGGGACACCGGGGAGCTGTTTTTT. It translates to CASPGTGDTGELFF.

This clonotype was recorded at least ten times. The rearrangement joins TRBV5-1 to TRBJ1-1; 9 bases align to TRBD1. This CDR3 comprises 16 residues. Germline assignment: CDR1 SGHRS and CDR2 YFSETQ. Losses at the gene ends were 5 bases for V and 3 bases for J; bases not matched to a gene: 11. The CDR3 DNA reads as TGCGCCAGCAGACCATTAACAGGGGGCTTCGACACTGAAGCTTTCTTT. Its protein is CASRPLTGGFDTEAFF.

This clonotype has more than one count but fewer than ten. The junction departs from germline at one end; a sequencing error may be responsible. V gene TRBV7-2 combines with J gene TRBJ2-1, with 12 bases identical to TRBD2. Per the germline V gene, CDR1 is SGHTA and CDR2 is FQGNSA. This CDR3 region has 15 residues. The CDR3 region has the DNA TGTGCCAGCAGCCTAGCGGGAGGGCCTAACCTAGAGCAGTTCTTC. Translated, it gives CASSLAGGPNLEQFF. Variable domain in full (rest from reference TRBV7-2 and TRBJ2-1): GAGVSQSPSNKVTEKGKDVELRCDPISGHTALYWYRQSLGQGLEFLIYFQGNSAPDKSGLPSDRFSAERTGGSVSTLTIQRTQQEDSAVYLCASSLAGGPNLEQFFGPGTRLTVL.

This clonotype was detected ten times or more. The chain links TRBV5-6 to TRBJ2-1; weak D call: TRBD2 (7 bases). Germline lookup yields CDR1 SGHDT and CDR2 YYEEEE. The CDR3 covers 19 residues. Trimming pared 2 bases from V and 7 bases from J, leaving 28 bases between. The CDR3 nucleotides read TGTGCCAGCAGCTTAGATGAGGGGGGGGCAGCCGGGACTGTAAATGAGCAGTTCTTC. It is translated as CASSLDEGGAAGTVNEQFF.

This clonotype was counted many times. CDR3 residues: CASSRQRGDYEQYF. In DNA form, the CDR3 reads TGCGCCAGCAGCCGCCAAAGGGGGGACTACGAGCAGTACTTC. The V gene is TRBV4-3, the J gene TRBJ2-7; the D gene could be TRBD1 or TRBD2 (6 bases each). The CDR3 covers 14 residues. Trimming left V 4 bases short and J 3 bases short, with 13 bases between. Per the germline V gene, CDR1 is LGHNA and CDR2 is YSLEER.

The J gene is TRBJ1-6, the V gene TRBV3-1; TRBD1 agrees at 7 bases. J lost 9 bases, V lost 4 bases, and 6 bases had no gene match. The CDR3 totals 14 residues. The germline V gene encodes CDR1 LGHDT and CDR2 YNNKEL (reference sequence). Here the CDR3 reads CASSLRDSVSPLHF. In DNA, the CDR3 is TGTGCCAGCAGCCTCCGGGACAGCGTTTCACCCCTCCACTTT. The full variable domain, rest sourced from reference TRBV3-1 and TRBJ1-6, is DTAVSQTPKYLVTQMGNDKSIKCEQNLGHDTMYWYKQDSKKFLKIMFSYNNKELIINETVPNRFSPKSPDKAHLNLHINSLELGDSAVYFCASSLRDSVSPLHFGNGTRLTVT.

This chain joins TRBV5-1 and TRBJ2-1; 10 bases line up with TRBD1. V was pared by 3 bases and J by 6 bases, with 12 bases of the junction left unmatched. Germline V gene data show CDR1 as SGHRS and CDR2 as YFSETQ. The CDR3 is 17 residues long. The CDR3 sequence is CASSYQIDWTGGNEQFF. The CDR3 DNA follows: TGCGCCAGCAGCTACCAAATCGACTGGACAGGGGGCAATGAGCAGTTCTTC.

This clonotype was seen a few times. The chain is built from TRBV9 and TRBJ2-5, with a possible D match to TRBD2 (5 bases). Germline CDR1 is SGDLS and CDR2 is YYNGEE. V gave up 3 bases and J gave up 0 bases, with 12 bases separating them. CDR3 length: 15 amino acids. CDR3 DNA sequence: TGTGCCAGCAGCGAAACCTTAGCGTACCAAGAGACCCAGTACTTC. This gives the protein CASSETLAYQETQYF.

This clonotype was counted at least ten times. V usage is TRBV25-1 and J usage is TRBJ1-4; D remains unclear. This CDR3 comprises 12 residues. Trimming removed 6 bases at V and 0 bases at J, with 2 bases between. Per germline, CDR1 MGHDK and CDR2 SYGVNS. CDR3 DNA sequence: TGTGCCAGCAGCACAACTAATGAAAAACTGTTTTTT. Residues: CASSTTNEKLFF.